Listed here is a single T cell receptor beta chain. Those who participated ranged in age from about 18 to 89 years and resided in some 24 US areas. This entry is derived from a study of blood T cell repertoires in COVID-19. Overall study context: T cells, B-cell-depleted T cells, or PBMCs supplied cDNA or gDNA.

Only in-frame clones appear in the TCRdb table, and some are missing; sequencing was by immunoSEQ multiplex PCR. The sample carries fewer than 250,000 clones, roughly 87% recorded once. J gave up 2 bases and V 4 bases, and 5 bases lay outside the gene matches. Looked up from germline, CDR1 is MGHRA and CDR2 is YSYEKL. CDR3 length: 15 residues. This clonotype originated in a man aged 25 to 45 in a cohort exposed to, infected with or recovered from COVID-19 (not recorded which). This rearrangement joins TRBV4-1 to TRBJ2-3; the match to TRBD2 covers 8 bases. Sequenced: PBMCs or T cells enriched from blood (not recorded which). In DNA, the CDR3 is TGCGCCAGCAGCCTTCGAGCGGGGGTCACAGATACGCAGTATTTT. It encodes CASSLRAGVTDTQYF.